These 5 T cell receptor beta chains share one sample of origin, sequenced in a study of CD8+ T cells in alopecia areata. Treatment denoted: oral pan-JAK inhibitor, 5-10 mg twice daily. Following extraction, RNA underwent reverse transcription to cDNA, which served as the sequencing template. Libraries were prepared by immunoSEQ multiplex PCR; TCRdb keeps only in-frame clonotypes and omits some of them. This repertoire shows around 190,000 clones, roughly three fifths found once; its top ten account for about 1.3%. This sample comprised CD4+ T cells sorted from blood, obtained at roughly week 49, from a patient treated with tofacitinib. These receptors all stem from a human donor with alopecia areata.

The genes are TRBV29-1 and TRBJ1-2; D uncertain. The germline CDR1 and CDR2 sequences are SQVTM and ANQGSEA. This CDR3 contains 12 residues. V was shortened by 7 bases and J by 2 bases, with 11 bases between the two germline ends. The CDR3 DNA is TGCAGCGCCAAACGATCCAACTATGGCTACACCTTC. Amino acid sequence: CSAKRSNYGYTF.

The rearrangement joins TRBV6-4 to TRBJ2-3; 8 bases align to TRBD2. There are 15 residues in the CDR3. Germline V gives CDR1 MRHNA, CDR2 SNTAGT. V lost 0 bases and J lost 2; bases outside the gene matches: 1. The CDR3 DNA is TGTGCCAGCAGTGACTCCGGGGGGGCCACAGATACGCAGTATTTT. Translated: CASSDSGGATDTQYF.

The gene calls are TRBV6-1 and TRBJ2-3; D not resolved. In germline, CDR1 is MNHNS, CDR2 SASEGT. V was trimmed by 1 base and J by 8 bases, leaving 13 bases between them. The CDR3 is 14 residues long. Written as DNA, the CDR3 is TGTGCCAGCAGTGAAGGAAGGTTGGGAACTACGCAGTATTTT. Amino acids: CASSEGRLGTTQYF.

The V call is TRBV7-7, the J call TRBJ2-5; D possibly corresponds to TRBD2 (5 bases). There are 15 residues in the CDR3. CDR1 and CDR2 (germline): SSHAT, FNYEAQ (reference sequence). Trimming pared 1 base from V and 2 bases from J, leaving 11 bases between. DNA for the CDR3: TGTGCCAGCAGCTTAGATGGGAGCGGACAAGAGACCCAGTACTTC. It translates to CASSLDGSGQETQYF.

This clone was counted a few times. CDR3 DNA sequence: TGCAGCGTGAGGACGGGGGGTCCCTACGAGCAGTACTTC. Translation gives CSVRTGGPYEQYF. J is TRBJ2-7 and V is TRBV29-1, with 7 bases matching TRBD2. V shed 6 bases and J 2 bases; nucleotides not matched to a gene: 7. CDR3 size: 13 residues. CDR1 is SQVTM, CDR2 ANQGSEA, per germline.